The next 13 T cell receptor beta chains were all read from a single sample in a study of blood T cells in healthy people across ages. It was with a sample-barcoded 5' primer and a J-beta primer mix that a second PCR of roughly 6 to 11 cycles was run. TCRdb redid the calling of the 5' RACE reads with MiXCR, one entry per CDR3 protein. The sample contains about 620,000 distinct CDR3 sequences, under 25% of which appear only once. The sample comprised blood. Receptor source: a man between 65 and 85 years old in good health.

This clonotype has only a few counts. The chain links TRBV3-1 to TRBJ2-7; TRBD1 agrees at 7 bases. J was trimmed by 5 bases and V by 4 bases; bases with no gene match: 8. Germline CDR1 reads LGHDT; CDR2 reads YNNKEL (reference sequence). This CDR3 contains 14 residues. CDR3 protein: CASSPRQGSDEQYF. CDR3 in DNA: TGTGCCAGCAGCCCGAGACAGGGTTCGGACGAGCAGTACTTC.

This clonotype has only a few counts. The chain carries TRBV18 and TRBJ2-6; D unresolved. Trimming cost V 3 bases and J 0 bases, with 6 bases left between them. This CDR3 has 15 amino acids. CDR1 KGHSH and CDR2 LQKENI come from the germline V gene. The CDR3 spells CASSPSPSGANVLTF. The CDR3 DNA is TGTGCCAGCTCACCTTCCCCCTCTGGGGCCAACGTCCTGACTTTC.

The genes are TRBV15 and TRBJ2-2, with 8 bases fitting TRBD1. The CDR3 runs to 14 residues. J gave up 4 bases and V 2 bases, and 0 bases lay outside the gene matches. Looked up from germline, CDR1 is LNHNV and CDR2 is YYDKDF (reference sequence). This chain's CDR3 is CATSRTGGTGELFF. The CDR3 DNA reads TGTGCCACCAGCAGAACAGGGGGCACCGGGGAGCTGTTTTTT.

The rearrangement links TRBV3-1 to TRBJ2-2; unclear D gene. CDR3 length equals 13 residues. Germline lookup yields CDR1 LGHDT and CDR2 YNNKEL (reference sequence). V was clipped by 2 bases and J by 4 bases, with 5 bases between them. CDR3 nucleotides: TGTGCCAGCAGCCAATTAGTCACCGGGGAGCTGTTTTTT. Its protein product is CASSQLVTGELFF.

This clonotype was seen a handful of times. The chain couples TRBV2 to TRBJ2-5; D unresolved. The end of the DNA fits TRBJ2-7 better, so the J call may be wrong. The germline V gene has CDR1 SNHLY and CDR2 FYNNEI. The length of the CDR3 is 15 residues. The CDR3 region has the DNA TGTGCCAGCAGGTTGGGCCGCCTTAACCCTTACGAGCAGTACTTC. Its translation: CASRLGRLNPYEQYF.

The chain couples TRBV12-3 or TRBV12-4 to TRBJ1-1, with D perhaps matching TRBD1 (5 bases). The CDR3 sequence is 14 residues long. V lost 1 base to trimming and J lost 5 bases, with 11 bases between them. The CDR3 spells CASSLDSGRTEAFF. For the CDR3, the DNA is TGTGCCAGCAGTTTAGATTCAGGGCGGACTGAAGCTTTCTTT.

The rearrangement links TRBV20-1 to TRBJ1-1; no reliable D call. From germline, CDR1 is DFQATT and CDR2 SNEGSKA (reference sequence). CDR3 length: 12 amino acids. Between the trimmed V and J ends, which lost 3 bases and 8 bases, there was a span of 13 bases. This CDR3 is CSASSDQQEAFF. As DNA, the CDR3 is TGCAGTGCTAGCTCTGACCAGCAGGAAGCTTTCTTT.

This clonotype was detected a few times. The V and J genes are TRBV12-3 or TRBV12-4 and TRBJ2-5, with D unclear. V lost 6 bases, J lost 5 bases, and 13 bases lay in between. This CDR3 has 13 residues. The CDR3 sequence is CASSPGRVETQYF. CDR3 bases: TGTGCCAGCAGCCCAGGACGGGTTGAGACCCAGTACTTC.

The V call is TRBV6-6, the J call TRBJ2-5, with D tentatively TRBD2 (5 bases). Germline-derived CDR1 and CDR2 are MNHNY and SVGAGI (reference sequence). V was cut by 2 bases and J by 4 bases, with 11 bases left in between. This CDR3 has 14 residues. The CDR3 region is CASSYRGRSETQYF. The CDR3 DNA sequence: TGTGCCAGCAGTTACCGGGGTCGCTCAGAGACCCAGTACTTC.

The DNA of the CDR3 is TGCGCCAGCAGCCAAGAATCAGGAACCTACGAGCAGTACTTC. Its translation is CASSQESGTYEQYF. V and J are TRBV4-3 and TRBJ2-7; no reliable D call. V was pared by 0 bases and J by 2 bases, with 8 bases between. The germline gives CDR1 LGHNA, CDR2 YSLEER. The CDR3 contains 14 residues.

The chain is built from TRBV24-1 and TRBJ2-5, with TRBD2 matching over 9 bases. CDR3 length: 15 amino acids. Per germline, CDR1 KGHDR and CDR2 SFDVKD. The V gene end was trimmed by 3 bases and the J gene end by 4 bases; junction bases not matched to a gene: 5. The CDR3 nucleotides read TGTGCCACCAGTGATAGGGCGGGAGGGAGAGAGACCCAGTACTTC. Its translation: CATSDRAGGRETQYF.

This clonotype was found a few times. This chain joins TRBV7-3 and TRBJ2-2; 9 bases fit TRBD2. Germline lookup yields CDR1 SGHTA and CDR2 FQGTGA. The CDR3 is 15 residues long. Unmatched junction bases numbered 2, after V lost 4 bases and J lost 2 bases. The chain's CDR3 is CASSSTSGNTGELFF. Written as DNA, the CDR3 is TGTGCCAGCAGCTCGACTAGCGGTAACACCGGGGAGCTGTTTTTT.

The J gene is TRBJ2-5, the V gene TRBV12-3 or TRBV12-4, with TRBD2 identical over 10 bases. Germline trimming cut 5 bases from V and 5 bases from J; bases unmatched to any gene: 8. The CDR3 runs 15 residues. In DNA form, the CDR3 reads TGTGCCAGCAGTAACCTAGCGGGAGTGATGGAGACCCAGTACTTC. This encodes CASSNLAGVMETQYF.